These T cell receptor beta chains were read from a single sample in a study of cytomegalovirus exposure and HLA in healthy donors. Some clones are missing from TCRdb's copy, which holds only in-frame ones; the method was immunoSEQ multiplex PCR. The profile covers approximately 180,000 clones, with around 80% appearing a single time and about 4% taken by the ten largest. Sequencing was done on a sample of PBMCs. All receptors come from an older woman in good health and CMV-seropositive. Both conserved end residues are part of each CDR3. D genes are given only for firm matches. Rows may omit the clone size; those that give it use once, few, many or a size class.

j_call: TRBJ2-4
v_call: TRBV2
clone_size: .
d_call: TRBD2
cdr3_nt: TGTGCCAGCACCAGGGCTAGCGGGGGGGGTATAGCCAAAAACAGTCAGTACTTC
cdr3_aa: CASTRASGGGIAKNSQYF

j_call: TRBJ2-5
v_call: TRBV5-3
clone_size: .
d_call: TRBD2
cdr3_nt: TGTGCCGGTTTCCTAGCGGGAGCCGCAGAGACCCAGTACTTC
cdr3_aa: CAGFLAGAAETQYF

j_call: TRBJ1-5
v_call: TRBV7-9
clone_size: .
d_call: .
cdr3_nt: TGTGCCAGCAGCTTTCAGGGGACTATCAATCAGCCCCAGCATTTT
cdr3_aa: CASSFQGTINQPQHF

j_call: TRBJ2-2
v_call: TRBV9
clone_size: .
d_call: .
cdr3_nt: TGTGCCAGCAGCTACGGGGGTCAGAGCATGGCCGGGGAGCTGTTTTTT
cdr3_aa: CASSYGGQSMAGELFF

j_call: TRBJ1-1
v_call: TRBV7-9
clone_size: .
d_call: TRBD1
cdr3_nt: TGTGCCAGCAGCTTGGGACAGGGGGGTAAAGCTTTCTTT
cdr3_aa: CASSLGQGGKAFF

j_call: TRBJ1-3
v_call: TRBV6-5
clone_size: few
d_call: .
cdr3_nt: TGTGCCAGCAGTTCCTCTAGGAGGGGCTCTGGAAACACCATATATTTT
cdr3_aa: CASSSSRRGSGNTIYF

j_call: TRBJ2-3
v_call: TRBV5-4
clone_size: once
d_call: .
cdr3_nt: TGTTCTGACCAGACGGACTTCACAGATACGCAGTATTTT
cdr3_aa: CSDQTDFTDTQYF

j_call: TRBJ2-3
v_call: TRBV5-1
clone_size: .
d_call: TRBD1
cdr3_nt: TGCGCCAGCAGCTTGGATCTAGGACAGGGCACAGATACGCAGTATTTT
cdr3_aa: CASSLDLGQGTDTQYF

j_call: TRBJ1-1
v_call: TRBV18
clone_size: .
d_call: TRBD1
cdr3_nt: TGTGCCAGCTCACCCGGACAGGGGGCGATCACTGAAGCTTTCTTT
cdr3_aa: CASSPGQGAITEAFF

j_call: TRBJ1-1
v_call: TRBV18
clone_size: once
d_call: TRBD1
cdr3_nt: TGTGCCAGCTCACCACAGAACAGGGGAATGAACACTGAAGCTTTCTTT
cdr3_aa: CASSPQNRGMNTEAFF

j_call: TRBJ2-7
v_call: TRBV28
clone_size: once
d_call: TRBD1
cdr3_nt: TGTGCCAGCAGTTTTGGACAGGGGTCGATCTACGAGCAGTACTTC
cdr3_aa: CASSFGQGSIYEQYF

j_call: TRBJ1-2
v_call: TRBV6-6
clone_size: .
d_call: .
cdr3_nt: TGTGCCAGCACCCAAGGAACAGGTGACTATGGCTACACCTTC
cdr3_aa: CASTQGTGDYGYTF

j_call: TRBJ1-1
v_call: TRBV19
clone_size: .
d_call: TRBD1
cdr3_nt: TGTGCCAGTAGTATAGAGGGACAGGGGAACACTGAAGCTTTCTTT
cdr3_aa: CASSIEGQGNTEAFF

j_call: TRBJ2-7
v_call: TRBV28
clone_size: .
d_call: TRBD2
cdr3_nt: TGTGCCAGACTTTATAGGCGGGAGAATCCCTACGAGCAGTACTTC
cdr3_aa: CARLYRRENPYEQYF

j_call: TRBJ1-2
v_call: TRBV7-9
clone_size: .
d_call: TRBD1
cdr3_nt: TGTGCCAGCAGCACCCGGACAGGGAATGGCTACACCTTC
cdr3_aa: CASSTRTGNGYTF

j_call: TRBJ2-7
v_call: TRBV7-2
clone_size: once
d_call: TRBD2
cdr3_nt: TGTGCCAGCAGCTTCAGAGAGAGCGGGAGCGCCGAGCAGTACTTC
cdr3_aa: CASSFRESGSAEQYF

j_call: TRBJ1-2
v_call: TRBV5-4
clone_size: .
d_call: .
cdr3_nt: TGTGCCAGCAGCTTGGCGGTGACCCGAGGGGGCTACACCTTC
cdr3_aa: CASSLAVTRGGYTF

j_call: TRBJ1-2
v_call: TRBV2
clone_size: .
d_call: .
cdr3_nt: TGTGCCAGCAGGGAACGGGATTTTAACTATGGCTACACCTTC
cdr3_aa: CASRERDFNYGYTF

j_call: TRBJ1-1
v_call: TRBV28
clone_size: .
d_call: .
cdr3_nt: TGTGCCAGCAGTGCCTCATTCACTCAAGCTTTCTTT
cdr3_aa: CASSASFTQAFF

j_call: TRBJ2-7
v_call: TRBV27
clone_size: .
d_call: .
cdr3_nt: TGTGCCAGCAGTTTTAGTTGGCGGGGAAGCTACGAGCAGTACTTC
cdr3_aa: CASSFSWRGSYEQYF

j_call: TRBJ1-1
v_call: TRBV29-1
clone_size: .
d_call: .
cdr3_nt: TGCAGCGTTTCAGACTGGATGAACACTGAAGCTTTCTTT
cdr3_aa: CSVSDWMNTEAFF

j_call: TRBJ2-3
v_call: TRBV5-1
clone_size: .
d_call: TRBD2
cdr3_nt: TGCGCCAGCAGCCCACTGGGACTAGCGGGAGCGGAGACAGATACGCAGTATTTT
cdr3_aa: CASSPLGLAGAETDTQYF

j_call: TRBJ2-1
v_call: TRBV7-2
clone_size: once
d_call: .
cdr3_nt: TGTGCCAGCAGCTTGATGCGGGACTGGGGGAATGAGCAGTTCTTC
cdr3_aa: CASSLMRDWGNEQFF

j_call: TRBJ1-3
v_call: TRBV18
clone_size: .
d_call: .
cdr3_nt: TGTGCCAGCTCACCGGACAGCCCTCTCTCTGGAAACACCATATATTTT
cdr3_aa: CASSPDSPLSGNTIYF

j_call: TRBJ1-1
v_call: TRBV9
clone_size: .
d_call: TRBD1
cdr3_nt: TGTGCCAGCGAGGGGACAGGGGCGAGCACTGAAGCTTTCTTT
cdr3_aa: CASEGTGASTEAFF

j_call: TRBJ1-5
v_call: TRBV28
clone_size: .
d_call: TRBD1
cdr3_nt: TGTGCCAGCCTTCCCCAGGGGGCCCGCGATCAGCCCCAGCATTTT
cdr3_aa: CASLPQGARDQPQHF

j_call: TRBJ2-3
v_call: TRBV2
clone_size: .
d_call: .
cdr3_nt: TGTGCCAGCAACGGGCTAGCTCAGAGGGTAGATACGCAGTATTTT
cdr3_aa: CASNGLAQRVDTQYF

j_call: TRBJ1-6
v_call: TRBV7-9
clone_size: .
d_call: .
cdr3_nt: TGTGCCAGCAGGGGGGCCCGCGGAGATAATTCACCCCTCCACTTT
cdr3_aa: CASRGARGDNSPLHF

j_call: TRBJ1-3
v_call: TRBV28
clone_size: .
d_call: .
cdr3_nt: TGTGCCAGCAGTCTCGGACAGAGAAACACCATATATTTT
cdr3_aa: CASSLGQRNTIYF

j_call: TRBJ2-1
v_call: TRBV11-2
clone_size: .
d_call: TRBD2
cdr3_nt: TGTGCCAGCAGCTTAGGGATCAGCGGGGGGAGCAATGAGCAGTTCTTC
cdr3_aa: CASSLGISGGSNEQFF

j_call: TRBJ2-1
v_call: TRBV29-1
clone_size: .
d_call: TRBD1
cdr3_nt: TGCAGCGGACTACAGGGGGCCTACAATGAGCAGTTCTTC
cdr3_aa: CSGLQGAYNEQFF

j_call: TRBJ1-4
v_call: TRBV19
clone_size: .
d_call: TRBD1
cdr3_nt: TGTGCCAGTAGGACCTCGGGACAGCTGAATGAAAAACTGTTTTTT
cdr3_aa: CASRTSGQLNEKLFF

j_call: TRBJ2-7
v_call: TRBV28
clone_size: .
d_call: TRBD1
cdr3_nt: TGTGCCAGCAGTCCCTTTGGGACAGGGGCCTCCTACGAGCAGTACTTC
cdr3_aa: CASSPFGTGASYEQYF

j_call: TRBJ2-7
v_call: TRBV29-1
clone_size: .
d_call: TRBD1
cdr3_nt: TGCAGCGTTGCCGAGACAGGGGCCTACGAGCAGTACTTC
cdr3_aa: CSVAETGAYEQYF

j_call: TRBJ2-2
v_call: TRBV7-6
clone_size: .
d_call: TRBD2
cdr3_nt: TGTGCCAGCGGCACCGGGACTAGCGGTGTCGGGGAGCTGTTTTTT
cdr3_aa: CASGTGTSGVGELFF

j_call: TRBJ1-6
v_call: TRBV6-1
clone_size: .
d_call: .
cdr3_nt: TGTGCCAGCAGTGACAGGGTAGGGAATTCACCCCTCCACTTT
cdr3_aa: CASSDRVGNSPLHF

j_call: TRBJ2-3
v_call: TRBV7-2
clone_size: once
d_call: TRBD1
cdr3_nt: TGTGCCAGCAGCTGGCCGGGACAGGGGGTAAGGACAGATACGCAGTATTTT
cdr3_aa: CASSWPGQGVRTDTQYF

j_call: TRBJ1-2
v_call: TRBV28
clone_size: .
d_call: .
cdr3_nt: TGTGCCAGCAGTAGTGGACAGAGCAATGGCTACACCTTC
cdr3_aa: CASSSGQSNGYTF

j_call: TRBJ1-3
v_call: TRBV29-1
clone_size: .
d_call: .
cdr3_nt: TGCAGCGCCACCCGAGTAGCGGGAAACACCATATATTTT
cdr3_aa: CSATRVAGNTIYF

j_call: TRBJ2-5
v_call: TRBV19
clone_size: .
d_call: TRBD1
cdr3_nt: TGTGCCAGTAAGGGGACAGCAACTAAAGAGACCCAGTACTTC
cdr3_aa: CASKGTATKETQYF

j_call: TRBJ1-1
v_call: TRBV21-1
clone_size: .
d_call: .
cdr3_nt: TGTGCCAGCAGCAAACGGGTCCTTCGGGGGACTGAAGCTTTCTTT
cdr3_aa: CASSKRVLRGTEAFF

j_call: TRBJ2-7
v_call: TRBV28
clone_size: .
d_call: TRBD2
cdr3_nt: TGTGCCAGCAGTTTACGGAGCGGGGGGACTAGCTCCTACGAGCAGTACTTC
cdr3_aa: CASSLRSGGTSSYEQYF

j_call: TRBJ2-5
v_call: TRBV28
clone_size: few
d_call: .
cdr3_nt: TGTGCCAGCAGTCCTTACCCCATTCTAGCGAGAGGATGGGAGACCCAGTACTTC
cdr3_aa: CASSPYPILARGWETQYF

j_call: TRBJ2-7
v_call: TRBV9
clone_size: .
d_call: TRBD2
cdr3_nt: TGTGCCAGCATCTCCGGGACTAGCGGGAGCCTTTCCTACGAGCAGTACTTC
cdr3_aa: CASISGTSGSLSYEQYF

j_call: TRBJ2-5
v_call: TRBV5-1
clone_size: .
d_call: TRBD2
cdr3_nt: TGCGCCAGCAGCATTTCTAGCGGGATGAGTGAGACCCAGTACTTC
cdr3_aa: CASSISSGMSETQYF

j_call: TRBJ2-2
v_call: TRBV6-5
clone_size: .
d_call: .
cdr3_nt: TGTGCCAGCAGTTACCCAGGGATCACCGGGGAGCTGTTTTTT
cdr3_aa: CASSYPGITGELFF

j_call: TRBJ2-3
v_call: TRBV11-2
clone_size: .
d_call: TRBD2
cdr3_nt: TGTGCCAGCAGAATAGCGGGAGGGGCGGATACGCAGTATTTT
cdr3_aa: CASRIAGGADTQYF

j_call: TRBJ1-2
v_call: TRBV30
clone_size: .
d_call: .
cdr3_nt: TGTGCCTGGAGCCGTAAGCGGGGCTATGGCTACACCTTC
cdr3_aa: CAWSRKRGYGYTF

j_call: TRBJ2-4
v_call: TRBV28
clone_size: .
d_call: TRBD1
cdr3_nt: TGTGCCAGCAGTTGGTTCACCCCCAGACAGGGGTTTGGCAAAAACATTCAGTACTTC
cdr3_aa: CASSWFTPRQGFGKNIQYF

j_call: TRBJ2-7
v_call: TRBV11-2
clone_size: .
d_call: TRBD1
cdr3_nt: TGTGCCAGCAGCTTACTTTCGACCGGGACAGGGGCGAACTTC
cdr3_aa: CASSLLSTGTGANF

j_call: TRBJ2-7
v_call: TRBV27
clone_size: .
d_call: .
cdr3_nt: TGTGCCAGCGGGGGCGGCGAGCAGTACTTC
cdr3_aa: CASGGGEQYF

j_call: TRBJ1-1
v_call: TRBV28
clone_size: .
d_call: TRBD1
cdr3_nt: TGTGCCAGCAGTGAGAGGGGGCTTAGGAAAAAAACTGAAGCTTTCTTT
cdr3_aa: CASSERGLRKKTEAFF

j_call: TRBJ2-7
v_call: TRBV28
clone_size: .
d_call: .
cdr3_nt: TGTGCCAGCAGTTTGGAGGGCCCTTGGGGTAACGACTACGAGCAGTACTTC
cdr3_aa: CASSLEGPWGNDYEQYF

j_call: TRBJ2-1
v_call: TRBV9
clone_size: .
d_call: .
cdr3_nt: TGTGCCAGCAGCGTAGCTCACTCGGCGGGGACGAATGAGCAGTTCTTC
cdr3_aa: CASSVAHSAGTNEQFF

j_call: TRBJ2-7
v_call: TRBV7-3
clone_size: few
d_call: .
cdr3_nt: TGTGCCAGCAGCTTACGACTCGAGCAGTACTTC
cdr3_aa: CASSLRLEQYF

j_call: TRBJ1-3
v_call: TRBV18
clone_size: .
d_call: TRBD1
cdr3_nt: TGTGCCAGCTCACCACCAGTAGGGACAGCGCGGCGCACCATATATTTT
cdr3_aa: CASSPPVGTARRTIYF

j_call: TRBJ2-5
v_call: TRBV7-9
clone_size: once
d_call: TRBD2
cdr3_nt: TGTGCCAGCAGCTTTCTAGCGGGAGGGGGAGAGACCCAGTACTTC
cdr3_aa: CASSFLAGGGETQYF

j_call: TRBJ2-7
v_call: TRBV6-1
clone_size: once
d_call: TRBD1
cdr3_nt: TGTGCCAGCAGTCAAACCGCAGGGGGCGGGTACGAGCAGTACTTC
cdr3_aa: CASSQTAGGGYEQYF

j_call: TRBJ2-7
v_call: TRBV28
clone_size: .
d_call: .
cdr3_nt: TGTGCCAGCAGTCTTATCGGTTACGAGCAGTACTTC
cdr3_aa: CASSLIGYEQYF

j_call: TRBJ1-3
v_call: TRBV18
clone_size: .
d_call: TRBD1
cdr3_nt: TGTGCCAGCTCATCAAACAGGGGGTCTGGAAACACCATATATTTT
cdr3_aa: CASSSNRGSGNTIYF